The next 22 T cell receptor beta chains were all read from a single sample in a study of cytomegalovirus exposure and HLA in healthy donors. The primer mix had 60 Vbeta and 13 Jbeta primers. Profiling relied on immunoSEQ multiplex PCR, and the TCRdb table lists in-frame clones only, not all of them. The sample shows some 120,000 clones, under 85% of them seen only once. The source material was PBMCs. The receptors were sampled from a young woman in good health and CMV-seronegative.

V usage is TRBV6-5 and J usage is TRBJ1-5; possibly TRBD1 for D (5 bases). The V end was cut by 4 bases, the J end by 3 bases, with 16 bases between. This CDR3 has 16 residues. CDR1 is MNHEY and CDR2 is SVGAGI in the germline V gene. In nucleotides, the CDR3 is TGTGCCAGCAGTTCAAGGGGATTGCCACCCAATCAGCCCCAGCATTTT. It translates to CASSSRGLPPNQPQHF.

V and J are TRBV10-3 and TRBJ1-1; D might be TRBD1 (5 bases). The V gene's germline CDR1 is ENHRY and CDR2 SYGVKD. The CDR3 length is 12 residues. The ends were cut back, 4 bases at V and 10 bases at J, with 13 bases in the middle. CDR3 in amino acids: CAISASEGTAFF. The CDR3 bases are TGTGCCATCAGTGCCTCGGAGGGGACAGCTTTCTTT.

The V call is TRBV2, the J call TRBJ1-1; 8 nucleotides match TRBD1. Germline CDR1 and CDR2: SNHLY and FYNNEI. The CDR3 is made up of 16 amino acids. The junction had 9 bases not matched to a gene; V was cut back by 5 bases and J by 1 base. This CDR3 reads CASSLDRARPNTEAFF. CDR3 nucleotides: TGTGCCAGCAGTTTGGACAGGGCCCGTCCGAACACTGAAGCTTTCTTT.

The V call is TRBV13, the J call TRBJ2-5; the match to TRBD2 covers 7 bases. The V gene end was trimmed by 5 bases and the J gene end by 9 bases; junction bases not matched to a gene: 12. This CDR3 contains 14 residues. CDR1 is PRHDT, CDR2 FYEKMQ, per germline (reference sequence). CDR3: CASSQGTILSSQYF. CDR3 nucleotide sequence: TGTGCCAGCAGCCAAGGGACTATCCTCAGCTCCCAGTACTTC.

The chain employs TRBV6-5 and TRBJ1-1; perhaps TRBD1 as D (5 bases). This CDR3 comprises 13 residues. V gave up 6 bases and J gave up 8 bases, with 16 bases separating them. CDR1 is MNHEY, CDR2 SVGAGI, per germline. The CDR3: CASRVQGGKEAFF. In DNA, the CDR3 is TGTGCCAGCAGAGTCCAGGGAGGTAAAGAAGCTTTCTTT.

This clone showed up just once. V gene TRBV5-6 combines with J gene TRBJ2-7, with unresolved D. The CDR3 has 12 amino acids. V was clipped by 5 bases and J by 6 bases, with 12 bases between them. Germline V gene data show CDR1 as SGHDT and CDR2 as YYEEEE. The CDR3 DNA reads TGTGCCAGCAGTTTCACAGTCGGCGAGCAGTACTTC. Amino acids: CASSFTVGEQYF.

This sequence joins TRBV7-8 and TRBJ1-2, with 12 bases lining up with TRBD1. V gave up 5 bases and J gave up 4 bases; unmatched junction bases: 11. The CDR3 has 17 amino acids. Germline V gene sequence: CDR1 SGHVS, CDR2 FQNEAQ. In DNA form, the CDR3 reads TGTGCCAGCAGCACCGTGCGGGACAGGGGGCTTTTCTATGGCTACACCTTC. It is translated as CASSTVRDRGLFYGYTF. The variable domain in full, with the rest retrieved from reference TRBV7-8 and TRBJ1-2, is GAGVSQSPRYKVAKRGQDVALRCDPISGHVSLFWYQQALGQGPEFLTYFQNEAQLDKSGLPSDRFFAERPEGSVSTLKIQRTQQEDSAVYLCASSTVRDRGLFYGYTFGSGTRLTVV.

The chain employs TRBV5-6 and TRBJ2-1, with 13 bases fitting TRBD2. CDR1 and CDR2 from the germline V gene are SGHDT and YYEEEE. Trimming removed 5 bases from V and 8 bases from J; junction bases left unmatched: 10. The CDR3 loop spans 16 amino acids. The CDR3 spells CASSPDTSGGADEQFF. DNA of the CDR3: TGTGCCAGCAGTCCAGATACTAGCGGGGGGGCGGATGAGCAGTTCTTC.

This clone was seen a few times. This chain uses TRBV19 with TRBJ1-2; D unresolved. V dropped 7 bases and J dropped 6 bases, with 15 bases sitting between them. This CDR3 has 13 amino acids. Germline CDR1 LNHDA, CDR2 SQIVND (reference sequence). The CDR3 DNA is TGTGCCAGTAAGAAGCGGCAAACCGATGGCTACACCTTC. This codes for CASKKRQTDGYTF.

The rearrangement links TRBV7-9 to TRBJ2-7; D is uncertain. CDR1 is SEHNR, CDR2 FQNEAQ, per germline (reference sequence). The CDR3 has 15 amino acids. The V gene lost 5 bases and the J gene lost 1 base, with 15 bases spanning the gap. CDR3 nucleotides: TGTGCCAGCAGCCCCGCAACTCTGAATTCCTACGAGCAGTACTTC. Its translation is CASSPATLNSYEQYF.

The chain employs TRBV9 and TRBJ2-5; 8 bases are shared with TRBD2. The V and J ends lost 3 bases and 5 bases, in that order; junction bases with no gene match: 12. Germline CDR1 and CDR2: SGDLS and YYNGEE. CDR3 length: 16 amino acids. CDR3 in DNA: TGTGCCAGCAGCGGGAAGCGGGGGCTCCCGGGGGAGACCCAGTACTTC. Protein product: CASSGKRGLPGETQYF.

The genes are TRBV5-1 and TRBJ2-1; D may be TRBD2 (5 bases). The CDR3 is made up of 13 amino acids. Germline V lookup: CDR1 SGHRS, CDR2 YFSETQ. Trimming removed 0 bases from V and 5 bases from J, with 6 bases in between. DNA of the CDR3: TGCGCCAGCAGCTTGGGACTAAACAATGAGCAGTTCTTC. Protein product: CASSLGLNNEQFF.

CDR3 DNA sequence: TGTGCCAGCAGGCAGGGGGCTCAAGAGACCCAGTACTTC. Its protein product is CASRQGAQETQYF. V and J are TRBV25-1 and TRBJ2-5; 8 bases map to TRBD1. Germline CDR1 is MGHDK and CDR2 is SYGVNS. Trimming cost V 6 bases and J 2 bases; bases outside gene matches: 2. The CDR3 totals 13 residues.

CDR3 region: CASSQAGQDGYTF. In nucleotides, the CDR3 is TGTGCCAGCAGCCAAGCGGGACAAGATGGCTACACCTTC. The J gene is TRBJ1-2, the V gene TRBV4-2; the D gene is possibly TRBD1 (6 bases). The CDR3 is 13 residues long. V lost 1 base, J lost 6 bases, and 9 bases lay in between. Germline V CDR1 and CDR2: LGHNA, YNFKEQ.

This clone appeared a single time. CDR3 loop: CAWSVGGGTGELFF. The CDR3 DNA is TGTGCCTGGAGTGTAGGGGGGGGCACCGGGGAGCTGTTTTTT. This sequence joins TRBV30 and TRBJ2-2; the D gene is possibly TRBD2 (7 bases). V dropped 0 bases and J dropped 4 bases, with 9 bases sitting between them. Germline V gene data show CDR1 as GTSNPN and CDR2 as SVGIG (reference sequence). The CDR3 runs to 14 residues.

V and J are TRBV5-4 and TRBJ2-5, with no clear D. Germline V gene data show CDR1 as SGHNT and CDR2 as YYREEE (reference sequence). CDR3 length equals 13 residues. V lost 4 bases to trimming and J lost 6 bases, with 13 bases between them. CDR3 loop: CASSKAEPKTQYF. In DNA, the CDR3 is TGTGCCAGCAGCAAGGCGGAACCCAAGACCCAGTACTTC. The variable domain in full, with the rest retrieved from reference TRBV5-4 and TRBJ2-5, is ETGVTQSPTHLIKTRGQQVTLRCSSQSGHNTVSWYQQALGQGPQFIFQYYREEENGRGNFPPRFSGLQFPNYSSELNVNALELDDSALYLCASSKAEPKTQYFGPGTRLLVL.

This chain joins TRBV19 and TRBJ1-4; 9 bases line up with TRBD1. Germline V CDR1 and CDR2: LNHDA, SQIVND (reference sequence). Losses at the gene ends were 1 base for V and 6 bases for J; bases not matched to a gene: 6. The CDR3 spans 16 residues. CDR3 amino acids: CASSIASTGGDEKLFF. The DNA of the CDR3 is TGTGCCAGTAGTATAGCCTCGACAGGGGGAGATGAAAAACTGTTTTTT.

V usage is TRBV5-1 and J usage is TRBJ1-3, with no clear D. This CDR3 comprises 16 residues. V lost 1 base, J lost 0 bases, and 11 bases lay in between. Germline CDR1 is SGHRS and CDR2 is YFSETQ. The CDR3 protein is CASSLREGGSGNTIYF. CDR3 nucleotides: TGCGCCAGCAGCTTGCGGGAGGGTGGCTCTGGAAACACCATATATTTT.

This clone was detected a few times. This chain uses TRBV7-9 with TRBJ1-1; no clear D. V lost 5 bases, J lost 10 bases, and 14 bases lay in between. The CDR3 length is 12 residues. Germline values: CDR1 SEHNR, CDR2 FQNEAQ (reference sequence). As DNA, the CDR3 is TGTGCCAGCAGCCCCCCCGGACTAGGAGCTTTCTTT. Its translation: CASSPPGLGAFF.

The CDR3 DNA reads TGTGCCAGCAGTGACCGACAGGGGGGCGAAAAACTGTTTTTT. Its protein is CASSDRQGGEKLFF. This chain connects TRBV6-1 to TRBJ1-4; TRBD1 matches at 9 bases. J was trimmed by 8 bases and V by 3 bases; bases with no gene match: 4. CDR1 and CDR2 (germline): MNHNS, SASEGT. This CDR3 comprises 14 residues.

V and J are TRBV28 and TRBJ1-1; the D gene is possibly TRBD1 (6 bases). The CDR3 extends over 15 amino acids. Germline loops: CDR1 MDHEN, CDR2 SYDVKM. Trimming stripped 3 bases from V and 4 bases from J, with 15 bases between. The DNA of the CDR3 is TGTGCCAGCAGTTTTGCGGGGGGCGAGGGCACTGAAGCTTTCTTT. This codes for CASSFAGGEGTEAFF.

The chain couples TRBV7-9 to TRBJ2-4; TRBD1 matches 7 bases. This CDR3 spans 15 amino acids. The V gene end was trimmed by 1 base and the J gene end by 6 bases; junction bases not matched to a gene: 6. Germline V gene data show CDR1 as SEHNR and CDR2 as FQNEAQ (reference sequence). The CDR3 reads CASSLVTGVSNIQYF. The CDR3 DNA reads as TGTGCCAGCAGCTTAGTCACAGGGGTATCAAACATTCAGTACTTC.